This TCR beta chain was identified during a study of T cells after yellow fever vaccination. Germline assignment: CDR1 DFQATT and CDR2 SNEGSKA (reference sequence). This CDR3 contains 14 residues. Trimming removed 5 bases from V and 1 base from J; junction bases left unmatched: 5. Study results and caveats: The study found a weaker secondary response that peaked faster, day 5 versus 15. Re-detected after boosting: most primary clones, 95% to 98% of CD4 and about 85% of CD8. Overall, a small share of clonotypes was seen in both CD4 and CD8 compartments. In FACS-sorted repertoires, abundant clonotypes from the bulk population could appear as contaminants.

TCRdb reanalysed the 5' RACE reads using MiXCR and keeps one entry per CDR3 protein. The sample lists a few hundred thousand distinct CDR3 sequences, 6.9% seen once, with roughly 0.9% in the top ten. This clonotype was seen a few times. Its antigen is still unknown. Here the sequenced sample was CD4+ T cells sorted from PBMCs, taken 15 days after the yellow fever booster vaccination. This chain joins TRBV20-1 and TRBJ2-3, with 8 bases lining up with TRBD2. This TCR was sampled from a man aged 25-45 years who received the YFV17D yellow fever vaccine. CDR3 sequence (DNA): TGCAGTGCTTACCCGGGACTAGGCACAGATACGCAGTATTTT. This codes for CSAYPGLGTDTQYF.